This T cell receptor beta chain derives from a study of T cell responses to AZD1222 COVID-19 vaccine. The assay was immunoSEQ multiplex PCR, and TCRdb's table has in-frame clones only and misses some. The sample yields some 150,000 clones, over 85% seen once. The germline gives CDR1 MNHEY, CDR2 SVGAGI. This CDR3 is built from 13 residues. V shed 8 bases and J shed 0 bases, with 10 bases lying between them. This chain links TRBV6-5 with TRBJ1-2, with D unresolved. The sequence came from an adult in good health. Material: peripheral blood, obtained on day 0 of MenACWY control vaccination. CDR3 in amino acids: CASAPISNYGYTF. CDR3 DNA sequence: TGTGCCAGCGCACCGATTTCTAACTATGGCTACACCTTC.